This note documents a single T cell receptor beta chain sequence. Germline V gene lookup returns CDR1 SGHVS and CDR2 FQNEAQ. V was trimmed by 2 bases and J by 7 bases, leaving 20 bases between them. CDR3 size: 16 residues. This record comes from a study of CD8 T cells in Susac syndrome. Roughly 0.45 to 1 ug RNA was reverse transcribed with random hexamers. In TCRdb, the immunoSEQ multiplex PCR reads were re-called with MiXCR into one record per CDR3 protein. Of about 100,000 distinct CDR3 sequences listed, 95% are singletons. The chain recombines TRBV7-8 with TRBJ1-1; D may be TRBD1 (6 bases). The sequenced sample consisted of CD8+ T cells from PBMCs. This sequence was found in a human donor with Susac syndrome. The CDR3 here is CASSLPVQGPIGEAFF. The CDR3 nucleotides are TGTGCCAGCAGCTTACCAGTACAGGGCCCTATCGGTGAAGCTTTCTTT.